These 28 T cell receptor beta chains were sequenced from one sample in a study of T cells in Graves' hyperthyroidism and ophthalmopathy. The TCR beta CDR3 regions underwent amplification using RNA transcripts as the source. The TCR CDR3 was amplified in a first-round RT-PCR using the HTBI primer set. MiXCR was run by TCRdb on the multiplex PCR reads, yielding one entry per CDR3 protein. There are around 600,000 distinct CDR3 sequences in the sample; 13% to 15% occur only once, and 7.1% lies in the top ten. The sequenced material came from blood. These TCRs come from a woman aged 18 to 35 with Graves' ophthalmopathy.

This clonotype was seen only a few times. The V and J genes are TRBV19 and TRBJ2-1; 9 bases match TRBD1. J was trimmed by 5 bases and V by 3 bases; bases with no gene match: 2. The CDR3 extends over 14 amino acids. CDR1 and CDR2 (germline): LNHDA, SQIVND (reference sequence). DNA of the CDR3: TGTGCCAGTAGTATCGGGGACAGGGACAATGAGCAGTTCTTC. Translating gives CASSIGDRDNEQFF.

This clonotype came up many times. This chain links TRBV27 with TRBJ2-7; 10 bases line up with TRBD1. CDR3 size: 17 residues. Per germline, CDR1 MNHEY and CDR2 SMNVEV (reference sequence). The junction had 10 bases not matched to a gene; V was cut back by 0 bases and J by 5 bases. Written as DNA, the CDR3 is TGTGCCAGCAGTTTATCCAGAGGACAGGGGGTCGGAAACGAGCAGTACTTC. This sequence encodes CASSLSRGQGVGNEQYF.

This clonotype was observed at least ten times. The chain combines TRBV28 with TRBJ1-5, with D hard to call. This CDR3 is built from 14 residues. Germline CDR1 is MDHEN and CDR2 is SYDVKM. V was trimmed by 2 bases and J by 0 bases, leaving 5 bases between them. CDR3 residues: CASSLPDSNQPQHF. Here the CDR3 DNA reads TGTGCCAGCAGTTTACCGGATAGCAATCAGCCCCAGCATTTT.

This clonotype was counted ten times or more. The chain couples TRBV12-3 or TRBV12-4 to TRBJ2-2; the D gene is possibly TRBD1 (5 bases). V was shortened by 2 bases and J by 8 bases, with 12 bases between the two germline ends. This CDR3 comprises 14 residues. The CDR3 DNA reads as TGTGCCAGCAGTTTATGGCAGGGTGAGGGGGAGCTGTTTTTT. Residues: CASSLWQGEGELFF.

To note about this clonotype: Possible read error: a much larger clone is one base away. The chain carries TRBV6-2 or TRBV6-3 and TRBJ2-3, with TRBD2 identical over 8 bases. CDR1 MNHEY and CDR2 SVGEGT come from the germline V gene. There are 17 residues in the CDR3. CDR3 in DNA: TGTGCCAGCAGCAGTCCACGAGGGGCGGGGGGCACAGATGCGCAGTATTTT. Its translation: CASSSPRGAGGTDAQYF.

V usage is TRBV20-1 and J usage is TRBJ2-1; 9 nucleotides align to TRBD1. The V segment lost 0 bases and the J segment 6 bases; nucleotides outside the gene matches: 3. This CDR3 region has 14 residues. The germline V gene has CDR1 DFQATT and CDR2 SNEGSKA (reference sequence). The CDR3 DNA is TGCAGTGCTAGAGAGGGACAGGGCTCCAATGAGCAGTTCTTC. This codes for CSAREGQGSNEQFF.

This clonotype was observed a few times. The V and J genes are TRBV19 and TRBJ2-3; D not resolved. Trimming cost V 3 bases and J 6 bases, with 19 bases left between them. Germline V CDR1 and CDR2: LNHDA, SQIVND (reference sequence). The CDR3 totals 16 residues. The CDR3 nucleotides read TGTGCCAGTAGTATTGGGAAGGCCAACCTGGGGGATACGCAGTATTTT. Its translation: CASSIGKANLGDTQYF.

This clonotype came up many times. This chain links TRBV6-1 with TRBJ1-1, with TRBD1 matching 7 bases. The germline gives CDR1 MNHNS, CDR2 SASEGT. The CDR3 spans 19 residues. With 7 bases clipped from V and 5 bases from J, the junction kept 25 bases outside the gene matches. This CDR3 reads CASKMDRRLNPPEETEAFF. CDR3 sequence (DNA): TGTGCCAGCAAGATGGACAGGCGTCTTAACCCACCGGAAGAGACTGAAGCTTTCTTT.

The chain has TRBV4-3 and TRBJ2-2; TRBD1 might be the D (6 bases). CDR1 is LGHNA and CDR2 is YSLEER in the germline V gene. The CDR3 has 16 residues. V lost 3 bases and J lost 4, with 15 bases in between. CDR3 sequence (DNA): TGCGCCAGCAGCCAGGCCAGGGGTGTTGGCACCGGGGAGCTGTTTTTT. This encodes CASSQARGVGTGELFF.

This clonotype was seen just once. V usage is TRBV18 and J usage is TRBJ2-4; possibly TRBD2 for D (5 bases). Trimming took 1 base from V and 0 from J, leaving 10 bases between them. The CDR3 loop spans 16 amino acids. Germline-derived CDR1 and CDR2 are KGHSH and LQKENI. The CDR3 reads CASSPQEALAKNIQYF. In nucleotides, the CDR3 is TGTGCCAGCTCACCACAGGAGGCCTTAGCCAAAAACATTCAGTACTTC.

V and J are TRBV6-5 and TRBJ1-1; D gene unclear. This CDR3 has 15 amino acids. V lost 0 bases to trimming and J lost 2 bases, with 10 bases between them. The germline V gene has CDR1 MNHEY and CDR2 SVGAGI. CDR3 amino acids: CASSYSRSLNTEAFF. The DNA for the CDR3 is TGTGCCAGCAGTTACTCGAGATCCCTAAACACTGAAGCTTTCTTT.

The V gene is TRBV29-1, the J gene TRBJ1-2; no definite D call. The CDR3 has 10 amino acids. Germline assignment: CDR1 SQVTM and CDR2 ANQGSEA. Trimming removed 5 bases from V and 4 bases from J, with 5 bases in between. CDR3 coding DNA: TGCAGCGTTTACAGCTATGGCTACACCTTC. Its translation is CSVYSYGYTF.

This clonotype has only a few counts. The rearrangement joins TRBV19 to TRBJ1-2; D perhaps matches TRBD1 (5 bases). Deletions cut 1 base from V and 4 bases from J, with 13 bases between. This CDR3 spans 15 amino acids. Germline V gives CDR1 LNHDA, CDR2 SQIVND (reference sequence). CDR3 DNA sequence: TGTGCCAGTAGTATAGCCTCGACAGCACTCTATGGCTACACCTTC. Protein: CASSIASTALYGYTF.

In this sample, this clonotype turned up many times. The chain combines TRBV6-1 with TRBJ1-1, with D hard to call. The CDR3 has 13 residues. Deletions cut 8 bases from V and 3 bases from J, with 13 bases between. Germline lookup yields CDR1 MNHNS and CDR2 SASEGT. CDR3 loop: CASRFYWDTEAFF. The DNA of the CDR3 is TGTGCCAGCCGGTTCTACTGGGACACTGAAGCTTTCTTT.

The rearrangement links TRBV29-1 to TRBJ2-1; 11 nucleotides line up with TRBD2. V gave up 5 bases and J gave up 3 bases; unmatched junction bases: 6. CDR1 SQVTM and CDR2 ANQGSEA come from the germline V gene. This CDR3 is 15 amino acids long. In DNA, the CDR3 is TGCAGCGTTAGGTCCACTAGCGGGAGCTACAATGAGCAGTTCTTC. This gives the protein CSVRSTSGSYNEQFF.

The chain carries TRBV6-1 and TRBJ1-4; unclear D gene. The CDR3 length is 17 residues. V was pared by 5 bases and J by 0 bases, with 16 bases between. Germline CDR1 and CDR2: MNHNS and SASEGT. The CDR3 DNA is TGTGCCAGCAGTACCCCTCGACACAATCCAACTAATGAAAAACTGTTTTTT. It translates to CASSTPRHNPTNEKLFF.

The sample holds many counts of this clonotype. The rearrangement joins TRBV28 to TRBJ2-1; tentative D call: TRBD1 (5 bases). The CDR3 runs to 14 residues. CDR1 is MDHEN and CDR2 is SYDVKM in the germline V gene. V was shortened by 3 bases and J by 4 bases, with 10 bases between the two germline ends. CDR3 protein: CASSFRVPYNEQFF. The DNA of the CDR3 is TGTGCCAGCAGTTTCAGGGTGCCTTACAATGAGCAGTTCTTC.

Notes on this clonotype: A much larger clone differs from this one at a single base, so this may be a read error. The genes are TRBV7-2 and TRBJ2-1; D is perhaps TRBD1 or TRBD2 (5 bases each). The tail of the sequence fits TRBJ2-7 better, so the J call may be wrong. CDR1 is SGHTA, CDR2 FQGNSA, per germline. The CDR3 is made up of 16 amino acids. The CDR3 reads CASSPRDPRSYNEQYF. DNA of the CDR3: TGTGCCAGCAGCCCCCGGGACCCTCGCTCCTACAATGAGCAGTACTTC.

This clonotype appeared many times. CDR3 sequence: CASSPSDSSYNEQFF. In nucleotides, the CDR3 is TGTGCCAGCTCACCATCGGATAGCTCCTACAATGAGCAGTTCTTC. V usage is TRBV18 and J usage is TRBJ2-1; D ambiguous. Between the trimmed V and J ends, which lost 2 bases and 0 bases, there was a span of 8 bases. Germline V gene sequence: CDR1 KGHSH, CDR2 LQKENI. There are 15 residues in the CDR3.

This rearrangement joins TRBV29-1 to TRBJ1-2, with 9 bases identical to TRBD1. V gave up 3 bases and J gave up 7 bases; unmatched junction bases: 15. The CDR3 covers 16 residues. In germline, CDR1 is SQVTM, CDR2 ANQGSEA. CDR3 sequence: CSVERTGVRGVGGYTF. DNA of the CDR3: TGCAGCGTTGAGCGGACAGGGGTTAGGGGTGTAGGTGGCTACACCTTC.

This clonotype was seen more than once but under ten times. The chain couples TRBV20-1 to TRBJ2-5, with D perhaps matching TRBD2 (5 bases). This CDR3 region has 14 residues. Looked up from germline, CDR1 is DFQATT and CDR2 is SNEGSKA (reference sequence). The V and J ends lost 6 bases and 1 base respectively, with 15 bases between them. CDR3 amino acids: CSARLGSLQETQYF. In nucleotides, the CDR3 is TGCAGTGCAAGGCTAGGGAGCCTCCAAGAGACCCAGTACTTC.

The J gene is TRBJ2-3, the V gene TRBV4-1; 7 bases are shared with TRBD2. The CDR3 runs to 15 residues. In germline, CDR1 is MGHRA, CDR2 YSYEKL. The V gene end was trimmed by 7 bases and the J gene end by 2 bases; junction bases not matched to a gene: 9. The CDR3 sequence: CASTHVGGDTDTQYF. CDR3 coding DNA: TGCGCCAGCACACACGTTGGGGGGGACACAGATACGCAGTATTTT.

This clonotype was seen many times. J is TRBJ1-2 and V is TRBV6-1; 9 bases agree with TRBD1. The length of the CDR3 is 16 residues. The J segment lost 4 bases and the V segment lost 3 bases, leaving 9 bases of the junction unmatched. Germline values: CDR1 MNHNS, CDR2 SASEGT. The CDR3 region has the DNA TGTGCCAGCAGTGACAAATACAGGGGGCGCGGCTATGGCTACACCTTC. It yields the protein CASSDKYRGRGYGYTF.

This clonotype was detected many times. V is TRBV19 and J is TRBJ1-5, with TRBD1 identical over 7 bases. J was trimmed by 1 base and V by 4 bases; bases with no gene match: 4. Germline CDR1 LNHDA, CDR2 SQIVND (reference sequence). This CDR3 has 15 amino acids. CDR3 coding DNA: TGTGCCAGTAGTACACAGGGGTCAAGCAATCAGCCCCAGCATTTT. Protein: CASSTQGSSNQPQHF. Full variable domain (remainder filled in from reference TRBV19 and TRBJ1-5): DGGITQSPKYLFRKEGQNVTLSCEQNLNHDAMYWYRQDPGQGLRLIYYSQIVNDFQKGDIAEGYSVSREKKESFPLTVTSAQKNPTAFYLCASSTQGSSNQPQHFGDGTRLSIL.

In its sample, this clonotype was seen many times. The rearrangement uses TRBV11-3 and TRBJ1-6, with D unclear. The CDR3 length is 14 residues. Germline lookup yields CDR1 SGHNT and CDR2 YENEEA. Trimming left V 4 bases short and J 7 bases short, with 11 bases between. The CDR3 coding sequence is TGTGCCAGCAGCTCAAAACGGGTCAATTCACCCCTCCACTTT. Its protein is CASSSKRVNSPLHF.

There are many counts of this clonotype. CDR3 residues: CASSIVGDRRYYNEQFF. CDR3 DNA sequence: TGTGCCAGTAGTATAGTTGGGGACAGGCGATATTACAATGAGCAGTTCTTC. The chain uses TRBV19 and TRBJ2-1; TRBD1 aligns across 8 bases. CDR3 size: 17 residues. The V segment lost 1 base and the J segment 4 bases; nucleotides outside the gene matches: 9. The V gene's germline CDR1 is LNHDA and CDR2 SQIVND (reference sequence).

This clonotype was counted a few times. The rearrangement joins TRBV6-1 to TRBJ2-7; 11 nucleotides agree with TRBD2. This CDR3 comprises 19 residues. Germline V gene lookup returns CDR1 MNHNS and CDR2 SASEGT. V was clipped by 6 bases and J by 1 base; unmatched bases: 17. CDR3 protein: CASRLAGVWVQNKSYEQYF. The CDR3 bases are TGTGCCAGCAGACTAGCGGGAGTCTGGGTGCAAAACAAATCCTACGAGCAGTACTTC.

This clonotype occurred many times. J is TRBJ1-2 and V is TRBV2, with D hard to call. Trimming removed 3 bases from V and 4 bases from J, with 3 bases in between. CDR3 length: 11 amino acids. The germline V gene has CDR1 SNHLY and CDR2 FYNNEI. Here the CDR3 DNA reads TGTGCCAGCAGTGAGGCCTATGGCTACACCTTC. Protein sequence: CASSEAYGYTF.